This T cell receptor beta chain was identified in a study of cytomegalovirus exposure and HLA in healthy donors. This table comes from immunoSEQ multiplex PCR, and its TCRdb copy is limited to in-frame clones, with some not included. The data hold 150,000 to 200,000 clones, with 85% observed a single time. The CDR3 is 12 residues long. Trimming took 4 bases from V and 8 from J, leaving 6 bases between them. Germline V gene data show CDR1 as SGHNT and CDR2 as YENEEA. This chain connects TRBV11-3 to TRBJ1-6; no definite D call. The TCR comes from a man aged 18 to 35 in good health and CMV-seropositive. Sequencing was performed on PBMCs. CDR3 coding DNA: TGTGCCAGCAGCTCCCAGTATTCACCCCTCCACTTT. It specifies CASSSQYSPLHF.